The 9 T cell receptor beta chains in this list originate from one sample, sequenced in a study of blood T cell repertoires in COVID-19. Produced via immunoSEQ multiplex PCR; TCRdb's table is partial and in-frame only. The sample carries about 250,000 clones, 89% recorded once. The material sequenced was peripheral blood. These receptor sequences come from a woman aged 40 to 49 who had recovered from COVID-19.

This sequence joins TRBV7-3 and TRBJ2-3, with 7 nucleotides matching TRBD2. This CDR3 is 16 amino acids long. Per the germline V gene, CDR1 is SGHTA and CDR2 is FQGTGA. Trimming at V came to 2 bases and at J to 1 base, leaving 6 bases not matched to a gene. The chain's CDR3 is CASSLGGTTRTDTQYF. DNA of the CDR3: TGTGCCAGCAGCTTAGGGGGGACTACCCGCACAGATACGCAGTATTTT.

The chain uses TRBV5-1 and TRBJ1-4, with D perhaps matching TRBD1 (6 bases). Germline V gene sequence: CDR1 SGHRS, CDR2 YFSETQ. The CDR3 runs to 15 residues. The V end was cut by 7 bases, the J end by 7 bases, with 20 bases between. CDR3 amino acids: CASQRVQGQSEKLFF. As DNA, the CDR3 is TGCGCCAGCCAACGCGTGCAGGGGCAGAGTGAAAAACTGTTTTTT.

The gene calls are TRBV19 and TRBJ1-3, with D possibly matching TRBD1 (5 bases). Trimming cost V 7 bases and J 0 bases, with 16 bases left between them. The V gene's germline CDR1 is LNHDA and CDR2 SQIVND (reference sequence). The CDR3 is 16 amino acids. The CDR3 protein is CASMGRRGYSGNTIYF. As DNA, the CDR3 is TGTGCCAGTATGGGCCGAAGGGGATACTCTGGAAACACCATATATTTT.

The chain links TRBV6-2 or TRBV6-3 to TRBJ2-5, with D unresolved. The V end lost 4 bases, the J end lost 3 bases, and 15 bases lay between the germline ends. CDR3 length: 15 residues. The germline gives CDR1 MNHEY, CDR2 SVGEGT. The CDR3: CASSFTNPPKETQYF. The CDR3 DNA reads TGTGCCAGCAGTTTCACAAACCCGCCCAAAGAGACCCAGTACTTC.

The CDR3: CASSAGQFNEKLFF. CDR3 coding DNA: TGTGCCAGCAGCGCGGGACAGTTTAATGAAAAACTGTTTTTT. The chain recombines TRBV5-4 with TRBJ1-4; 7 bases align to TRBD1. The V and J ends lost 4 bases and 4 bases, in that order; junction bases with no gene match: 4. CDR3 size: 14 residues. From germline, CDR1 is SGHNT and CDR2 YYREEE (reference sequence).

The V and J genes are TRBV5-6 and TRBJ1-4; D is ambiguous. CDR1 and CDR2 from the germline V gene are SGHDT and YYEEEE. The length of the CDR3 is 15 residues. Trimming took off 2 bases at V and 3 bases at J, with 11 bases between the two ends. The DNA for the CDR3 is TGTGCCAGCAGCTTCTTAGGGAGGGCTAATGAAAAACTGTTTTTT. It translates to CASSFLGRANEKLFF. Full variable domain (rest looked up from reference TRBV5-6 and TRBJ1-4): DAGVTQSPTHLIKTRGQQVTLRCSPKSGHDTVSWYQQALGQGPQFIFQYYEEEERQRGNFPDRFSGHQFPNYSSELNVNALLLGDSALYLCASSFLGRANEKLFFGSGTQLSVL.

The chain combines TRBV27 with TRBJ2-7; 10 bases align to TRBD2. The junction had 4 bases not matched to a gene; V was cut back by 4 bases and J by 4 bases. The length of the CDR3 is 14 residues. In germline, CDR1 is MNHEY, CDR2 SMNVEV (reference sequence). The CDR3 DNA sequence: TGTGCCAGCAGTTATTTAGCGGGGGGTTACGAGCAGTACTTC. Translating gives CASSYLAGGYEQYF.

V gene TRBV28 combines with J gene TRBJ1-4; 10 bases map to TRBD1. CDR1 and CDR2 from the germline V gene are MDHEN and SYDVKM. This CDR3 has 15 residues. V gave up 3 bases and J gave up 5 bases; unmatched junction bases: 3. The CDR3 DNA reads TGTGCCAGCAGTTTGAAGGGACAGGGGAATGAAAAACTGTTTTTT. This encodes CASSLKGQGNEKLFF.

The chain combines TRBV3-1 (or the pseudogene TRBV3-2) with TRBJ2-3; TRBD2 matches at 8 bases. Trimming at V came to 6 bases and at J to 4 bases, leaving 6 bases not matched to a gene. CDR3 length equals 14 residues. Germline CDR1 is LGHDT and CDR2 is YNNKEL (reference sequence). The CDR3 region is CASRLTSGADTQYF. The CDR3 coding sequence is TGTGCCAGCAGGTTAACTAGCGGAGCAGATACGCAGTATTTT.